The 3 T cell receptor beta chains given below trace back to one sample, sequenced in a study of long-term antiretroviral therapy in people with HIV (dated by TCRdb to 2021 to 2024). The immunoSEQ hsTCRB v3.0 assay was used at survey level resolution for TRB variable region sequencing. In its TCRdb copy, this immuneACCESS table keeps in-frame sequences only and misses some clones. Where compared with another copy, unresolved V genes explain less than half of these, and the others have no known cause. The sample contains tens of thousands of clones, roughly 79% of them found a single time. The ten largest account for under 8.5% of the sample. The sample here was unsorted PBMCs, taken 3.1 years after starting antiretroviral therapy. The receptor source for this set is a woman between 45 and 60 years old with HIV.

A few counts support this clone. The V gene is TRBV6-5, the J gene TRBJ1-6; no clear D gene. The germline V and J ends were trimmed by 0 bases and 7 bases, with 10 bases remaining between them. Germline loops: CDR1 MNHEY, CDR2 SVGAGI. This CDR3 comprises 15 residues. The CDR3, as DNA: TGTGCCAGCAGTTACTCCCCAGGAGAGAATTCACCCCTCCACTTT. The encoded protein is CASSYSPGENSPLHF.

J is TRBJ1-1 and V is TRBV27; TRBD1 matches at 10 bases. With V trimmed by 3 bases and J by 7 bases, 2 bases remained unmatched. The CDR3 sequence is 13 residues long. Germline-derived CDR1 and CDR2 are MNHEY and SMNVEV (reference sequence). CDR3 sequence: CASSFGDRGEAFF. CDR3 in DNA: TGTGCCAGCAGTTTTGGGGACAGGGGTGAAGCTTTCTTT.

The chain couples TRBV11-2 to TRBJ2-4; TRBD1 matches at 7 bases. The germline V gene has CDR1 SGHAT and CDR2 FQNNGV. The V gene end was trimmed by 11 bases and the J gene end by 0 bases; junction bases not matched to a gene: 13. The CDR3 sequence is 16 residues long. The CDR3 DNA sequence: TGTGCCTCTCGGGACAGCCTTAAGGAAGCCAAAAACATTCAGTACTTC. Encoded protein: CASRDSLKEAKNIQYF.